This T cell receptor beta chain was identified in a study of tumor T cells in aggressive B-cell lymphoma. This CDR3 spans 17 amino acids. Germline CDR1 WNHNN, CDR2 SYGVQD (reference sequence). V shed 2 bases, J shed 0 bases, and the junction held 7 bases outside the gene matches. TCRdb's table, derived via immunoSEQ multiplex PCR, lists solely in-frame clones and lacks some. The sample carries around 850 clones, around 80% recorded once. This chain connects TRBV10-1 to TRBJ2-1; 7 bases line up with TRBD2. Sequenced: tumor tissue. The sequence was obtained from an adult with diffuse large B cell lymphoma. CDR3 nucleotides: TGCGCCAGCAGTGAGGCTGCTAGCGGACTCTCCTACAATGAGCAGTTCTTC. This sequence encodes CASSEAASGLSYNEQFF.